The source of this T cell receptor (beta chain) is a study of beta chain features in type 1 diabetes (dated by TCRdb to 2016 to 2019). Notes on the research overall: Mean age, gender distribution, total cell number and subset yield did not differ between patients and healthy donors. A total of 85 million to 140 million sorted cells were examined across all samples, and the number of cells per subset was strongly correlated with RNA yield. Naive and central memory subsets were obtained from all 30 or so donors, but regulatory and stem cell-like memory subsets were isolated from only 8 patients and roughly eight healthy donors. The study compared TCRB repertoires of sorted circulating CD4+ T cell subsets between recently diagnosed type 1 diabetes patients and matched healthy donors.

All of the isolated RNA was reverse transcribed with the High Capacity cDNA Reverse Transcription Kit, so expressed TCRB transcripts were sequenced. Deep immunoSEQ sequencing was performed on naive, central memory and regulatory T cell samples, with an average of about 4 million total reads per sample. After sorted cells were lysed in RLT buffer, RNA was extracted with DNase-treated RNeasy Micro or Mini kits, with the choice depending on cell number. To prevent cross-contamination, each cell subset was processed individually, whereas patient and healthy donor samples were processed jointly. Using the immunoSEQ multiplex PCR, TCRB sequences were amplified from cDNA into 87-bp fragments spanning the CDR3 region. Sequencing of the amplicons was done on the Illumina HiSeq platform. From the authors' description of their analysis: Synthetic template baselines were used to correct PCR bias computationally, reads within Hamming distance 2 were collapsed, and singletons that could not be merged were discarded. Reads were aligned against IMGT so that V, D and J genes, CDR3 length and insertions or deletions at six rearrangement sites could be assigned. Clonotype counts were normalized to sorted cell number within each subset before computing true diversity and Gini coefficients with the tcR R package. The overlap coefficient, calculated on TCRB nucleotide sequences, was used to quantify repertoire sharing. TCRdb limited this immuneACCESS table to in-frame rearrangements with V and J called. A share of clones is missing; checked studies link under half to unresolved V genes, and the rest is unexplained. V, J and clone size are taken as reported in that table, and D and trimming were inferred from the DNA itself. Across this sample there are roughly 51,000 clones, with around 56% seen only once. Roughly 2.6% of the sample lies in the top ten.

The germline V gene specifies SGHTA as CDR1 and FQGNSA as CDR2. At the junction V is shortened by 1 base and J by 3 bases, with 13 bases in between. From its cysteine to its phenylalanine, the CDR3 spans 16 amino acids. Here the CDR3 DNA is all that survives: 48 bases in frame from base 1. Of note for this clone: Its binding antigen is unknown. Base qualities are not recorded, but no much larger clone differs from it by a single base.

Overall study outcomes, separate from this receptor: Shorter templates might have been favored by PCR, but patient and control samples were amplified and corrected together, so both groups would have been affected equally by any skew. HLA sub-analyses involved small numbers of individuals, so any influence of HLA type on TCRB rearrangement remained unresolved. Because cDNA was sequenced instead of genomic DNA, activated cells with high expression could be over-represented, although the groups did not differ in activation or CD3 levels. Type 1 diabetes patients showed a moderate but significant shortening of TCRB CDR3 length in all four CD4+ subsets. The naive, central memory and regulatory TCRB repertoires appeared to resemble one another more closely among patients than among healthy donors. At VDJ recombination sites, patients with type 1 diabetes made fewer insertions and deleted more nucleotides, a pattern implying thymic rearrangement abnormalities.

Each donor gave one peripheral blood draw, averaging approximately 110 mL, which was collected into heparinised tubes. A BD FACSAria II and a panel including CD45RO, CCR7, CD25, CD127, CD95 and CD27 were used to sort naive, central memory, regulatory and stem cell-like memory CD4+ T cells. Every sorted population had a purity above 98%. PBMCs were isolated right away by Lymphoprep density gradient centrifugation and were stained directly, without culture. To minimize batch effects, samples were stained and sorted in pairs, one healthy donor with one patient per experiment. Sample: Tregs from blood. The intended sense of this specimen's cell subset or site label: regulatory CD4+ T cells. The sequence links TRBV7-2 to TRBJ2-1, with TRBD2 perhaps the D gene, on 7 matching bases. The sequence came from a woman aged 40 to 50 with type 1 diabetes. The sequenced DNA: TGTGCCAGCAGCTTAGTTGGGGGGGCTGGCTACAATGAGCAGTTCTTC. This translates into CASSLVGGAGYNEQFF.